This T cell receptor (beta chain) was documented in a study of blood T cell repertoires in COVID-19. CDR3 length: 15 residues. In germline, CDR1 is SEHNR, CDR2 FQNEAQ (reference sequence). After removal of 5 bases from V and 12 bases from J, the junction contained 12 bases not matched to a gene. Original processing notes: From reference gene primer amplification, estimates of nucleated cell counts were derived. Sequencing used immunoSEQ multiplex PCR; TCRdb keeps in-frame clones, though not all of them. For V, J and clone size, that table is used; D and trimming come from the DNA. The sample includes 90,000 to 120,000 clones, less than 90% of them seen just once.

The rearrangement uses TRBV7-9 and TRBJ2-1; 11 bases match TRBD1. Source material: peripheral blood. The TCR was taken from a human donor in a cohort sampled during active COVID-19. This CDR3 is CASSVSTGQGGLQFF. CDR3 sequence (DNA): TGTGCCAGCAGCGTATCCACGGGACAGGGGGGTCTGCAGTTCTTC.